The TCR beta chain described here comes from a study of beta chain features in type 1 diabetes. Study-level points and caveats: In all four CD4+ subsets, TCRB CDR3 length was significantly, moderately reduced in type 1 diabetes.

Notes on this clone: Its specificity is not known.

Germline V gene sequence: CDR1 SGHTA, CDR2 FQGNSA. This CDR3 spans 17 amino acids. The V gene lost 3 bases and the J gene lost 0 bases, with 17 bases spanning the gap. Expressed TCRB transcripts got sequenced, as all isolated RNA was reverse transcribed. Only in-frame clones appear in the TCRdb table, and some are missing; sequencing was by immunoSEQ multiplex PCR. The sample has 150,000 to 200,000 clones, 6.5% to 8.5% seen once. The chain combines TRBV7-2 with TRBJ2-5, with D possibly being TRBD2 (5 bases). The receptor was derived from a man younger than 30 with type 1 diabetes. Sequenced material: central memory CD4+ T cells from blood. The CDR3 DNA reads as TGTGCCAGCAGCTTGGGAAGAGCGGTTATGTACCAAGAGACCCAGTACTTC. Translated, it gives CASSLGRAVMYQETQYF.